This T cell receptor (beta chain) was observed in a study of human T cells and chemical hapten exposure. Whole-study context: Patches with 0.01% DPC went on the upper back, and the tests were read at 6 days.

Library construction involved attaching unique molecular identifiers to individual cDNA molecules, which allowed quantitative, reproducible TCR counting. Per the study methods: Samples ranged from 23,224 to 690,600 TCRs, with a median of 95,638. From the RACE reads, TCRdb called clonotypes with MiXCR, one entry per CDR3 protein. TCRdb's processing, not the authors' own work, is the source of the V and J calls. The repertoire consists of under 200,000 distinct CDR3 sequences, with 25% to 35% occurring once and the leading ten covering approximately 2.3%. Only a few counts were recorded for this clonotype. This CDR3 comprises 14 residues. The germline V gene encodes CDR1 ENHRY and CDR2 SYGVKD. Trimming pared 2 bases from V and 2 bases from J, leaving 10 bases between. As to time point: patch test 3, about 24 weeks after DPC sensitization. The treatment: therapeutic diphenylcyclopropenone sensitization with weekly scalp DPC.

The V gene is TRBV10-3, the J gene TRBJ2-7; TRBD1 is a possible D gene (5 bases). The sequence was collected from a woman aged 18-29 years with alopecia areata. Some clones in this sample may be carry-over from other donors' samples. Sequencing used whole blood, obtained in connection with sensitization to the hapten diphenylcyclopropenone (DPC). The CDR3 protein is CAISEPQGTYEQYF. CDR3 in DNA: TGTGCCATCAGTGAGCCCCAGGGAACCTACGAGCAGTACTTC.